The entry below gives a single T cell receptor beta chain sequence along with its context. Its antigen is still unknown. The CDR3 contains 13 residues. Germline V lookup: CDR1 SGHDT, CDR2 YYEEEE. Trimming took 1 base from V and 16 from J, leaving 18 bases between them. The sample belongs to a study of shared clonotypes between healthy human individuals. Findings and caveats of the study: Despite large depth, rarefaction showed incomplete sorted-subset sequencing.

Here immunoSEQ multiplex PCR was the method, and the copy in TCRdb shows in-frame clones only, minus some. The repertoire holds approximately 2.1 million clones, with approximately 95% as singletons. The sample was naive CD4+ T cells from PBMCs. The subset denotes: CD45RA+ positively selected. The gene calls are TRBV5-6 and TRBJ2-1; D tentatively fits TRBD1 or TRBD2 (5 bases each). This TCR was sampled from a man younger than 35 in good health. Some clones in this sample may be carry-over from other donors' samples. CDR3 residues: CASSLWTGTRYFF. CDR3 coding DNA: TGTGCCAGCAGCTTGTGGACCGGGACCCGGTATTTCTTC.